This note documents a single T cell receptor beta chain sequence. The antigen it recognizes is unknown. The record has no base qualities; no much larger clone is one base away. A distance of 10 bases separates the germline ends of V and J, which lose 0 bases and 3 bases respectively. Via the germline V gene, CDR1 is SGHRS and CDR2 YFSETQ. Including cysteine and phenylalanine, the CDR3 has 14 amino acids. The only DNA kept is the CDR3, 42 bases in frame from the first base. The record originates from a study of beta chain features in type 1 diabetes (dated by TCRdb to 2016 to 2019). Regarding the study in general: Mean age, gender distribution, total cell number and subset yield were not different between patients and healthy donors. In the study, recently diagnosed type 1 diabetes patients and matched healthy donors were compared on the TCRB repertoires of their sorted circulating CD4+ T cell subsets. Regulatory and stem cell-like memory subsets were obtained from only 8 patients and roughly eight healthy donors, while naive and central memory subsets were obtained from all 28 donors. Across all samples, some 110,000,000 sorted cells were examined, and cell number per subset correlated strongly with RNA yield.

Study-wide findings and limitations: Because small numbers of individuals were included in the HLA sub-analyses, any influence of HLA type on TCRB rearrangement was left unresolved. Naive, central memory and regulatory TCRB repertoires appeared more similar among patients than among healthy donors. At VDJ recombination sites, patients with type 1 diabetes made fewer insertions and deleted more nucleotides, a pattern implying thymic rearrangement abnormalities. A moderate but significant shortening of TCRB CDR3 length was observed in type 1 diabetes patients in all four CD4+ subsets. PCR might favor shorter templates, but patient and control samples were amplified and corrected together, so any skew would affect both groups equally. Because cDNA rather than genomic DNA was sequenced, highly expressing activated cells could have been over-represented, although no difference in activation and CD3 levels was found between groups.

Each donor gave one peripheral blood draw, about 110 mL on average, collected into heparinised tubes. A BD FACSAria II was used to sort naive, central memory, regulatory and stem cell-like memory CD4+ T cells with a panel that included CD45RO, CCR7, CD25, CD127, CD95 and CD27. All sorted populations exceeded 95% purity. PBMCs were separated immediately by Lymphoprep density gradient centrifugation and were stained directly, without being cultured. Samples were stained and sorted in pairs, with one healthy donor and one patient per experiment, so that batch effects were minimized. All of the isolated RNA was reverse transcribed with the High Capacity cDNA Reverse Transcription Kit, so expressed TCRB transcripts were sequenced. Naive, central memory and regulatory T cell samples underwent deep immunoSEQ sequencing, averaging about 3.3 million total reads per sample. Sorted cells were lysed in RLT buffer, and RNA was extracted using DNase-treated RNeasy Micro or Mini kits according to cell number. Each cell subset was processed separately to prevent cross-contamination, with patient and healthy donor samples processed together. Using the immunoSEQ multiplex PCR, TCRB sequences were amplified from cDNA into 87-bp fragments spanning the CDR3 region. Sequencing of the amplicons was performed on the Illumina HiSeq platform. The authors' analysis ran thus. PCR bias was corrected computationally using synthetic template baselines, and reads within Hamming distance 2 were collapsed, with unmergeable singletons discarded. By aligning reads against IMGT, V, D and J genes, CDR3 length, and insertions or deletions at six rearrangement sites were assigned. Within each subset, clonotype counts were normalized to sorted cell number, and only after that were true diversity and Gini coefficients computed with the tcR R package. Repertoire sharing was quantified using the overlap coefficient calculated on TCRB nucleotide sequences. Out-of-frame TCRB sequences from naive cells were analyzed as a proxy for the pre-selection repertoire. Here the immuneACCESS table is served through TCRdb, limited to in-frame sequences with V and J called. Missing clones are a known gap in these copies; in checked studies unresolved V genes cover under half, and the rest lacks a known reason. V and J calls and clone size are those listed in that table; D and trimming were worked out from the DNA. The sample includes 310,000 or so clones, with roughly 15% observed a single time. The ten most abundant clones make up more than 0.015% of the sample.

The sample comprised naive CD4+ T cells from blood. The cell subset or site label, as the study defines it: true naive CD4+ T cells. The chain uses TRBV5-1 and TRBJ2-7; the D gene is not confidently resolved. The receptor comes from a man aged 18 to 30 with type 1 diabetes. The bases are TGCGCCAGCAGCTTGGGGGCTGGCAACTACGAGCAGTACTTC. Its coded protein is CASSLGAGNYEQYF.